Presented here are 23 T cell receptor beta chains from one specimen sequenced in a study of blood T cell repertoires in COVID-19. The protocol was immunoSEQ multiplex PCR, while the TCRdb copy is restricted to in-frame clones and leaves out a portion. The table lists around 250,000 clones, around 85% of them singletons, with 1.9% in the top ten. The sample comprised PBMCs or T cells enriched from blood (not recorded which). These receptors were collected from a woman in her forties or fifties who had recovered from COVID-19.

The chain is built from TRBV9 and TRBJ2-3; weak D call: TRBD2 (5 bases). This CDR3 is 14 amino acids long. Trimming removed 0 bases at V and 2 bases at J, with 7 bases between. Germline V lookup: CDR1 SGDLS, CDR2 YYNGEE. CDR3 DNA: TGTGCCAGCAGCGTAGGAGGGATCACAGATACGCAGTATTTT. Amino acid sequence: CASSVGGITDTQYF.

This clone was detected only once. V usage is TRBV5-1 and J usage is TRBJ2-7, with 9 bases lining up with TRBD1. V gave up 4 bases and J gave up 1 base; unmatched junction bases: 6. Germline CDR1 and CDR2: SGHRS and YFSETQ. The CDR3 totals 15 residues. The DNA for the CDR3 is TGCGCCAGCAGCACTACAGGGGGCAGTTCCTACGAGCAGTACTTC. Translating gives CASSTTGGSSYEQYF. Full variable domain (remainder filled in from reference TRBV5-1 and TRBJ2-7): KAGVTQTPRYLIKTRGQQVTLSCSPISGHRSVSWYQQTPGQGLQFLFEYFSETQRNKGNFPGRFSGRQFSNSRSEMNVSTLELGDSALYLCASSTTGGSSYEQYFGPGTRLTVT.

This clone was seen just once. The chain uses TRBV27 and TRBJ2-1; the match to TRBD2 covers 8 bases. Unmatched junction bases numbered 9, after V lost 2 bases and J lost 9 bases. CDR1 MNHEY and CDR2 SMNVEV come from the germline V gene (reference sequence). This CDR3 contains 15 residues. The CDR3 here is CASSLRGTSRAEQFF. In DNA form, the CDR3 reads TGTGCCAGCAGTTTAAGAGGGACTAGTAGGGCTGAGCAGTTCTTC.

This clone came up a few times. V and J are TRBV28 and TRBJ2-3; perhaps TRBD1 as D (6 bases). Trimming removed 8 bases from V and 2 bases from J, with 20 bases in between. This CDR3 comprises 16 residues. Germline-derived CDR1 and CDR2 are MDHEN and SYDVKM. DNA for the CDR3: TGTGCCAGCGGACAGATAAGGGCCCGACCCACAGATACGCAGTATTTT. This encodes CASGQIRARPTDTQYF.

This chain links TRBV2 with TRBJ2-1; D may be TRBD2 (6 bases). V was clipped by 5 bases and J by 8 bases, with 13 bases between them. Per the germline V gene, CDR1 is SNHLY and CDR2 is FYNNEI. The CDR3 extends over 13 amino acids. The CDR3 DNA reads as TGTGCCAGCAGTTCGACTAGTATCTATGAGCAGTTCTTC. Protein: CASSSTSIYEQFF.

The chain employs TRBV28 and TRBJ1-2; D perhaps matches TRBD1 (6 bases). Trimming cost V 3 bases and J 5 bases, with 13 bases left between them. The CDR3 has 14 amino acids. Per the germline V gene, CDR1 is MDHEN and CDR2 is SYDVKM. The CDR3 sequence is CASSLTGTIYGYTF. The CDR3 nucleotides are TGTGCCAGCAGTTTGACAGGAACAATTTATGGCTACACCTTC.

This chain joins TRBV9 and TRBJ1-1; 7 bases agree with TRBD1. V dropped 4 bases and J dropped 1; count of bases not matched to a gene: 4. This CDR3 is built from 14 residues. Germline V CDR1 and CDR2: SGDLS, YYNGEE. This CDR3 reads CASSPNRGNTEAFF. CDR3 DNA: TGTGCCAGCAGCCCTAACAGGGGGAACACTGAAGCTTTCTTT.

This chain connects TRBV3-1 (or the pseudogene TRBV3-2) to TRBJ2-7; 8 bases are shared with TRBD1. The CDR3 consists of 15 residues. V dropped 4 bases and J dropped 0; count of bases not matched to a gene: 5. Germline V lookup: CDR1 LGHDT, CDR2 YNNKEL (reference sequence). The chain's CDR3 is CASSRLDRASYEQYF. DNA for the CDR3: TGTGCCAGCAGCCGCTTGGACAGGGCCTCCTACGAGCAGTACTTC.

The genes are TRBV5-1 and TRBJ1-5; tentative D call: TRBD1 (5 bases). V gave up 1 base and J gave up 3 bases, with 11 bases separating them. Germline CDR1 SGHRS, CDR2 YFSETQ. The CDR3 spans 15 residues. The CDR3 sequence is CASSLRGESNQPQHF. The CDR3 DNA follows: TGCGCCAGCAGCTTGCGGGGGGAGTCCAATCAGCCCCAGCATTTT. Combining the CDR3 with reference TRBV5-1 and TRBJ1-5 gives the whole variable domain KAGVTQTPRYLIKTRGQQVTLSCSPISGHRSVSWYQQTPGQGLQFLFEYFSETQRNKGNFPGRFSGRQFSNSRSEMNVSTLELGDSALYLCASSLRGESNQPQHFGDGTRLSIL.

V usage is TRBV12-3 or TRBV12-4 and J usage is TRBJ1-1; no reliable D call. Trimming took off 7 bases at V and 5 bases at J, with 11 bases between the two ends. The CDR3 sequence is 12 residues long. CDR3 in DNA: TGTGCCAGCACCGACTTTCGGACTGAAGCTTTCTTT. Protein sequence: CASTDFRTEAFF.

The V and J genes are TRBV28 and TRBJ1-5, with 7 bases identical to TRBD1. V dropped 5 bases and J dropped 7; count of bases not matched to a gene: 8. The germline CDR1 and CDR2 sequences are MDHEN and SYDVKM. This CDR3 has 14 residues. CDR3 protein: CASSTNYRGQPQHF. The CDR3 DNA is TGTGCCAGCAGTACTAATTACAGGGGACAGCCCCAGCATTTT.

Only one count was recorded for this clone. The J gene is TRBJ2-1, the V gene TRBV5-1; D is uncertain. The CDR3 extends over 15 amino acids. V lost 5 bases and J lost 0, with 12 bases in between. Germline V gene sequence: CDR1 SGHRS, CDR2 YFSETQ. Here the CDR3 reads CASRLDISSYNEQFF. CDR3 in DNA: TGCGCCAGCAGACTCGACATAAGCTCCTACAATGAGCAGTTCTTC.

This chain uses TRBV28 with TRBJ2-7; D uncertain. The CDR3 totals 12 residues. V shed 3 bases and J shed 4 bases, with 7 bases lying between them. Germline V lookup: CDR1 MDHEN, CDR2 SYDVKM. The CDR3 DNA sequence: TGTGCCAGCAGTTTTCCAGTTTACGAGCAGTACTTC. Protein product: CASSFPVYEQYF.

The chain employs TRBV28 and TRBJ2-2, with 14 positions matching TRBD2. Trimming removed 5 bases from V and 7 bases from J; junction bases left unmatched: 12. Germline lookup yields CDR1 MDHEN and CDR2 SYDVKM. This CDR3 is 18 amino acids long. The CDR3 region has the DNA TGTGCCAGCAGTCCCGGGACTAGCGGGAGTGGGGCGCTCGGGGAGCTGTTTTTT. It translates to CASSPGTSGSGALGELFF. Filled out from reference TRBV28 and TRBJ2-2, the complete variable domain reads DVKVTQSSRYLVKRTGEKVFLECVQDMDHENMFWYRQDPGLGLRLIYFSYDVKMKEKGDIPEGYSVSREKKERFSLILESASTNQTSMYLCASSPGTSGSGALGELFFGEGSRLTVL.

Only one count was recorded for this clone. V usage is TRBV19 and J usage is TRBJ2-2; D is unclear. Germline V gene data show CDR1 as LNHDA and CDR2 as SQIVND (reference sequence). The CDR3 runs to 12 residues. V lost 7 bases and J lost 7, with 10 bases in between. CDR3 sequence reads: CASTSRFGELFF. The CDR3 nucleotides read TGTGCCAGTACTTCGCGCTTCGGGGAGCTGTTTTTT. Full variable domain (missing parts from reference TRBV19 and TRBJ2-2): DGGITQSPKYLFRKEGQNVTLSCEQNLNHDAMYWYRQDPGQGLRLIYYSQIVNDFQKGDIAEGYSVSREKKESFPLTVTSAQKNPTAFYLCASTSRFGELFFGEGSRLTVL.

The CDR3 nucleotides are TGTGCCAGCAGCTTAGTTGGGGGCAACTCCTACGAGCAGTACTTC. Translation gives CASSLVGGNSYEQYF. The chain couples TRBV7-9 to TRBJ2-7; a possible D gene is TRBD1 (6 bases). Germline V CDR1 and CDR2: SEHNR, FQNEAQ (reference sequence). V was trimmed by 1 base and J by 0 bases, leaving 10 bases between them. This CDR3 has 15 residues.

The chain joins TRBV5-4 to TRBJ2-5, with 15 bases that match TRBD2. The CDR3 runs to 17 residues. Germline loops: CDR1 SGHNT, CDR2 YYREEE (reference sequence). V was pared by 4 bases and J by 5 bases, with 9 bases of the junction left unmatched. The CDR3 DNA reads as TGTGCCAGCAGCCCCGGACTAGCGGGAGGGCAGGGGGAGACCCAGTACTTC. It translates to CASSPGLAGGQGETQYF.

The chain joins TRBV28 to TRBJ2-1; 7 bases agree with TRBD2. The CDR3 contains 18 residues. Germline CDR1 reads MDHEN; CDR2 reads SYDVKM. The junction had 11 bases not matched to a gene; V was cut back by 2 bases and J by 1 base. CDR3 region: CASSLTTGRESSYNEQFF. DNA of the CDR3: TGTGCCAGCAGTTTAACAACTGGGCGGGAGTCTTCCTACAATGAGCAGTTCTTC.

The chain uses TRBV7-9 and TRBJ2-5; TRBD1 is a possible D gene (7 bases). The germline V and J ends were trimmed by 7 bases and 2 bases, with 20 bases remaining between them. This CDR3 contains 16 residues. Germline V gene data show CDR1 as SEHNR and CDR2 as FQNEAQ (reference sequence). The CDR3 loop reads CASTPPGAGGQETQYF. CDR3 nucleotides: TGTGCCAGCACCCCTCCGGGGGCAGGGGGGCAAGAGACCCAGTACTTC.

The V and J genes are TRBV29-1 and TRBJ2-3; D gene unclear. Germline CDR1 SQVTM, CDR2 ANQGSEA. The V and J ends lost 7 bases and 7 bases respectively, with 12 bases between them. This CDR3 spans 11 amino acids. CDR3 loop: CSATETHTQYF. For the CDR3, the DNA is TGCAGCGCTACTGAGACACATACGCAGTATTTT.

CDR3 sequence (DNA): TGTGCCAGCAGCCCACGCGGCGGGGTTACGAGCAATCAGCCCCAGCATTTT. This sequence encodes CASSPRGGVTSNQPQHF. The genes are TRBV7-6 and TRBJ1-5; D unclear. Looked up from germline, CDR1 is SGHVS and CDR2 is FNYEAQ. This CDR3 has 17 residues. With 5 bases removed from V and 1 base from J, the gap between germline ends came to 18 bases.

Regarding this clone: At one end the junction does not follow the germline gene, possibly because of a read error. The chain is built from TRBV10-3 and TRBJ1-5; D call uncertain. This CDR3 is built from 13 residues. CDR1 and CDR2 (germline): ENHRY, SYGVKD. The CDR3 protein is CATSSTEIQPQHF. As DNA, the CDR3 is TGTGCCACCAGTTCCACAGAGATTCAGCCCCAGCATTTT.

The rearrangement joins TRBV25-1 to TRBJ2-1; D is perhaps TRBD1 (5 bases). The CDR3 covers 16 residues. Trimming took 2 bases from V and 0 from J, leaving 11 bases between them. Germline CDR1 is MGHDK and CDR2 is SYGVNS. The CDR3 region is CASSEKWGGSYNEQFF. The CDR3 DNA reads TGTGCCAGCAGTGAAAAGTGGGGCGGCTCCTACAATGAGCAGTTCTTC.